This T cell receptor (beta chain) comes out of a study of spatial heterogeneity in lung cancer. Study-level findings and limits: The number of expanded tumor alpha and beta chains correlated with mutation number.

MiXCR, applied by TCRdb to the 5' RACE reads, yields one record per CDR3 protein. The data show fewer than 20,000 distinct CDR3 sequences, around 6.8% seen once. V lost 2 bases, J lost 3 bases, and 11 bases lay in between. There are 14 residues in the CDR3. CDR1 SGHRS and CDR2 YFSETQ come from the germline V gene. Ten or more counts support this clonotype. Its antigen is currently unknown. The time point is: sample taken at primary tumor resection. Donation came from 70 or so patients with untreated early-stage non-small cell lung cancer. TCRs were sequenced from unsorted whole RNA of tumor, nontumor lung or PBMC.

The chain uses TRBV5-1 and TRBJ1-1; D is unclear. The sample in question was lung tumor tissue, obtained at surgery. The receptor's source is a female donor with early-stage non-small cell lung cancer. In nucleotides, the CDR3 is TGCGCCAGCAGCTTTCTCAAGGCGGACACTGAAGCTTTCTTT. Translation gives CASSFLKADTEAFF. The full variable domain, in which reference TRBV5-1 and TRBJ1-1 provide the parts outside the CDR3, is KAGVTQTPRYLIKTRGQQVTLSCSPISGHRSVSWYQQTPGQGLQFLFEYFSETQRNKGNFPGRFSGRQFSNSRSEMNVSTLELGDSALYLCASSFLKADTEAFFGQGTRLTVV.